The 27 T cell receptor beta chains in this list originate from one sample, sequenced in a study of T cell responses to AZD1222 COVID-19 vaccine. This table comes from immunoSEQ multiplex PCR, and its TCRdb copy is limited to in-frame clones, with some not included. The sample contains over 120,000 clones, just over 90% of which appear only once. The specimen was peripheral blood, collected on day 0 of AZD1222 vaccination. The receptors stem from an adult in good health.

The chain couples TRBV6-2 or TRBV6-3 to TRBJ2-7; 10 bases are shared with TRBD1. Looked up from germline, CDR1 is MNHEY and CDR2 is SVGEGT. J lost 2 bases, V lost 1 base, and 2 bases had no gene match. The length of the CDR3 is 15 residues. The CDR3 reads CASSYLGQGTYEQYF. CDR3 DNA: TGTGCCAGCAGTTACTTGGGACAGGGGACCTACGAGCAGTACTTC.

The V call is TRBV6-5, the J call TRBJ1-5; D is possibly TRBD1 (6 bases). The CDR3 sequence is 15 residues long. V was shortened by 5 bases and J by 4 bases, with 15 bases between the two germline ends. Germline assignment: CDR1 MNHEY and CDR2 SVGAGI. The CDR3 coding sequence is TGTGCCAGCAGTCGCAAAAATACAGGGAATCAGCCCCAGCATTTT. Protein: CASSRKNTGNQPQHF.

The V gene is TRBV18, the J gene TRBJ1-6; D is perhaps TRBD1 (6 bases). This CDR3 has 17 residues. The V gene's germline CDR1 is KGHSH and CDR2 LQKENI. V dropped 6 bases and J dropped 3 bases, with 18 bases sitting between them. The CDR3 bases are TGTGCCAGCTCGCGCGAAGGGGGAACCAACTATAATTCACCCCTCCACTTT. This codes for CASSREGGTNYNSPLHF.

Details on this clone: At one end, the junction sequence differs from germline, possibly due to a read error. The rearrangement joins TRBV7-7 to TRBJ1-1; no definite D call. The CDR3 totals 13 residues. From germline, CDR1 is SSHAT and CDR2 FNYEAQ (reference sequence). The CDR3 nucleotides read TGTGCTAGCAGCTCCTCTTGGGGTAAAGAAGCTTTCTTT. Protein: CASSSSWGKEAFF.

J is TRBJ2-3 and V is TRBV12-3 or TRBV12-4; D may match TRBD1 or TRBD2 (5 bases each). Trimming pared 5 bases from V and 6 bases from J, leaving 9 bases between. The CDR3 has 12 amino acids. Here the CDR3 reads CASSPGADTQYF. The CDR3 region has the DNA TGTGCCAGCAGTCCCGGGGCTGATACGCAGTATTTT.

This sequence joins TRBV14 and TRBJ1-1; no reliable D call. Germline assignment: CDR1 SGHDN and CDR2 FVKESK. V lost 5 bases to trimming and J lost 3 bases, with 10 bases between them. This CDR3 is 13 amino acids long. The CDR3 coding sequence is TGTGCCAGCAGCGTCGGCCGGGACACTGAAGCTTTCTTT. This translates into CASSVGRDTEAFF. Looking up the rest from reference TRBV14 and TRBJ1-1 gives the full variable domain: EAGVTQFPSHSVIEKGQTVTLRCDPISGHDNLYWYRRVMGKEIKFLLHFVKESKQDESGMPNNRFLAERTGGTYSTLKVQPAELEDSGVYFCASSVGRDTEAFFGQGTRLTVV.

The chain links TRBV2 to TRBJ2-4; D gene ambiguous. The germline V gene encodes CDR1 SNHLY and CDR2 FYNNEI. V lost 4 bases and J lost 8, with 15 bases in between. This CDR3 is 14 amino acids long. The DNA for the CDR3 is TGTGCCAGCAGTGGGTCTGCGCTTGTGGACATTCAGTACTTC. This gives the protein CASSGSALVDIQYF.

This rearrangement joins TRBV2 to TRBJ1-5, with a possible D match to TRBD1 (5 bases). Between the trimmed V and J ends, which lost 9 bases and 2 bases, there was a span of 11 bases. The germline V gene has CDR1 SNHLY and CDR2 FYNNEI. CDR3 length: 13 residues. The CDR3 loop is CASAGEGNQPQHF. DNA of the CDR3: TGTGCCAGTGCGGGGGAAGGCAATCAGCCCCAGCATTTT.

The V gene is TRBV11-2, the J gene TRBJ2-5; TRBD1 matches 8 bases. V dropped 5 bases and J dropped 3; count of bases not matched to a gene: 11. The CDR3 length is 16 residues. The germline V gene encodes CDR1 SGHAT and CDR2 FQNNGV. The CDR3 reads CASSPRTGSYEETQYF. The CDR3 nucleotides read TGTGCCAGCAGCCCCCGGACAGGGAGCTACGAAGAGACCCAGTACTTC.

The genes are TRBV7-2 and TRBJ2-2; D is undetermined. Germline CDR1 is SGHTA and CDR2 is FQGNSA. This CDR3 is built from 15 residues. V lost 1 base and J 4 bases, leaving 10 bases between the germline ends. This chain's CDR3 is CASSLEGWGTGELFF. The CDR3 DNA reads as TGTGCCAGCAGCTTAGAAGGGTGGGGCACCGGGGAGCTGTTTTTT.

This chain joins TRBV6-4 and TRBJ1-1, with D uncertain. The CDR3 length is 14 residues. From germline, CDR1 is MRHNA and CDR2 SNTAGT. V gave up 4 bases and J gave up 3 bases, with 12 bases separating them. DNA of the CDR3: TGTGCCAGCAGTGCCGCCCTATTGGACACTGAAGCTTTCTTT. Its protein product is CASSAALLDTEAFF.

The chain recombines TRBV5-4 with TRBJ1-2; D gene unclear. CDR3 length: 16 residues. The V gene's germline CDR1 is SGHNT and CDR2 YYREEE (reference sequence). V was clipped by 0 bases and J by 1 base, with 13 bases between them. CDR3 amino acids: CASSLARRSGNYGYTF. CDR3 nucleotides: TGTGCCAGCAGCTTGGCACGGAGGTCGGGTAACTATGGCTACACCTTC.

The chain links TRBV4-1 to TRBJ2-7; possibly TRBD1 or TRBD2 for D (5 bases each). The CDR3 is 14 residues long. CDR1 MGHRA and CDR2 YSYEKL come from the germline V gene. The V end lost 5 bases, the J end lost 2 bases, and 13 bases lay between the germline ends. The CDR3 region is CASSGGGTTYEQYF. The CDR3 region has the DNA TGCGCCAGCAGCGGTGGGGGTACTACCTACGAGCAGTACTTC.

The chain links TRBV9 to TRBJ2-1; tentatively, D is TRBD1 or TRBD2 (5 bases each). In germline, CDR1 is SGDLS, CDR2 YYNGEE. With 4 bases removed from V and 4 bases from J, the gap between germline ends came to 18 bases. The length of the CDR3 is 16 residues. CDR3 in amino acids: CASSSRDGHLYNEQFF. For the CDR3, the DNA is TGTGCCAGCAGCTCGAGGGACGGCCACCTGTACAATGAGCAGTTCTTC. The variable domain in full, with the rest retrieved from reference TRBV9 and TRBJ2-1, is DSGVTQTPKHLITATGQRVTLRCSPRSGDLSVYWYQQSLDQGLQFLIQYYNGEERAKGNILERFSAQQFPDLHSELNLSSLELGDSALYFCASSSRDGHLYNEQFFGPGTRLTVL.

The chain employs TRBV12-3 or TRBV12-4 and TRBJ2-7, with 10 bases matching TRBD1. J was trimmed by 5 bases and V by 6 bases; bases with no gene match: 4. This CDR3 has 13 residues. CDR3 bases: TGTGCCAGCAGGGCCGGGACAGGGGACGAGCAGTACTTC. It translates to CASRAGTGDEQYF.

The gene calls are TRBV12-3 or TRBV12-4 and TRBJ1-1; D remains ambiguous. This CDR3 region has 12 residues. V was cut by 5 bases and J by 11 bases, with 15 bases left in between. CDR3 nucleotides: TGTGCCAGCAGTGTCGGGAGGGTCACGGCTTTCTTT. This gives the protein CASSVGRVTAFF.

The chain is built from TRBV28 and TRBJ2-7, with D possibly being TRBD1 (6 bases). Germline loops: CDR1 MDHEN, CDR2 SYDVKM. This CDR3 spans 15 amino acids. Trimming took 7 bases from V and 5 from J, leaving 21 bases between them. DNA for the CDR3: TGTGCCAGCACCGGCTCCAGGGGTGTAATCCACGAGCAGTACTTC. Its translation is CASTGSRGVIHEQYF.

The chain is built from TRBV19 and TRBJ2-2; no definite D call. The ends were cut back, 3 bases at V and 7 bases at J, with 9 bases in the middle. Germline CDR1 and CDR2: LNHDA and SQIVND (reference sequence). The CDR3 loop spans 13 amino acids. The CDR3 bases are TGTGCCAGTAGTATTTCCAAGCGCGGGGAGCTGTTTTTT. Translation gives CASSISKRGELFF.

This rearrangement joins TRBV10-2 to TRBJ1-1; D gene ambiguous. From germline, CDR1 is WSHSY and CDR2 SAAADI. The CDR3 totals 15 residues. Trimming removed 0 bases from V and 3 bases from J, with 11 bases in between. The chain's CDR3 is CASSESPAVDTEAFF. The DNA for the CDR3 is TGCGCCAGCAGTGAGTCGCCCGCAGTGGACACTGAAGCTTTCTTT.

The rearrangement joins TRBV28 to TRBJ1-2; D is unclear. From germline, CDR1 is MDHEN and CDR2 SYDVKM. This CDR3 spans 11 amino acids. Trimming pared 5 bases from V and 8 bases from J, leaving 9 bases between. The CDR3, as DNA: TGTGCCAGCAGTCTCCGATCAGGCTACACCTTC. Translated: CASSLRSGYTF.

The V and J genes are TRBV10-3 and TRBJ2-4; 12 bases match TRBD1. V was pared by 0 bases and J by 9 bases, with 12 bases of the junction left unmatched. The CDR3 spans 18 residues. Germline CDR1 reads ENHRY; CDR2 reads SYGVKD. CDR3 amino acids: CAISESKGQGARDGIQYF. CDR3 nucleotides: TGTGCCATCAGTGAGTCGAAGGGACAGGGGGCCAGGGATGGCATTCAGTACTTC.

This clone was observed a few times. In the same sample, other DNA sequences code for this CDR3. The chain is built from TRBV18 and TRBJ2-5; D ambiguous. CDR3 size: 11 residues. CDR1 is KGHSH, CDR2 LQKENI, per germline. V was clipped by 1 base and J by 3 bases, with 0 bases between them. CDR3 in amino acids: CASSPQETQYF. As DNA, the CDR3 is TGTGCCAGCTCACCACAAGAGACCCAGTACTTC. Based on the CDR3 plus reference TRBV18 and TRBJ2-5, the full variable domain is NAGVMQNPRHLVRRRGQEARLRCSPMKGHSHVYWYRQLPEEGLKFMVYLQKENIIDESGMPKERFSAEFPKEGPSILRIQQVVRGDSAAYFCASSPQETQYFGPGTRLLVL.

The genes are TRBV9 and TRBJ2-7, with D uncertain. CDR3 length: 13 residues. V lost 3 bases to trimming and J lost 6 bases, with 13 bases between them. From germline, CDR1 is SGDLS and CDR2 YYNGEE. CDR3 region: CASSAAPELEQYF. CDR3 DNA sequence: TGTGCCAGCAGCGCCGCCCCGGAACTCGAGCAGTACTTC.

The rearrangement uses TRBV18 and TRBJ1-6, with 8 bases fitting TRBD1. Germline CDR1 KGHSH, CDR2 LQKENI. The CDR3 covers 15 residues. V lost 2 bases to trimming and J lost 7 bases; unmatched junction nucleotides: 4. The CDR3 region is CASSPNQGANSPLHF. The DNA for the CDR3 is TGTGCCAGCTCACCAAATCAGGGGGCGAATTCACCCCTCCACTTT.

The chain links TRBV19 to TRBJ1-2; unclear D gene. Germline CDR1 is LNHDA and CDR2 is SQIVND (reference sequence). V was trimmed by 6 bases and J by 4 bases, leaving 9 bases between them. This CDR3 spans 12 amino acids. CDR3 region: CASRGSVYGYTF. For the CDR3, the DNA is TGTGCCAGTAGGGGCAGCGTCTATGGCTACACCTTC.

The chain has TRBV18 and TRBJ1-2, with no clear D. The CDR3 consists of 14 residues. CDR1 and CDR2 from the germline V gene are KGHSH and LQKENI. Deletions cut 3 bases from V and 2 bases from J, with 10 bases between. As DNA, the CDR3 is TGTGCCAGCTCACCCACGGCGGAAAACTATGGCTACACCTTC. Protein: CASSPTAENYGYTF.

The chain uses TRBV7-6 and TRBJ1-4; tentative D call: TRBD1 (5 bases). V lost 5 bases and J lost 2, with 12 bases in between. Germline CDR1 is SGHVS and CDR2 is FNYEAQ. This CDR3 comprises 15 residues. This CDR3 is CASSPGTATNEKLFF. CDR3 DNA: TGTGCCAGCAGCCCAGGGACGGCGACTAATGAAAAACTGTTTTTT.